This T cell receptor (beta chain) originates from a study of blood T cells in healthy people across ages. Using a J-beta primer mix together with a sample-barcoded 5' primer, a second PCR was run for about 7 to 12 cycles. Each cDNA molecule carried a tag from a template-switch adaptor that contained 12 random nucleotides. TCRdb re-derived calls from the 5' RACE reads in MiXCR, one entry per CDR3 protein. The table records more than 900,000 distinct CDR3 sequences, approximately 26% of them present only once. Of note for this clonotype: One end of the junction varies from germline; a read error may be responsible.

Germline V lookup: CDR1 SGHRS, CDR2 YFSETQ. The CDR3 totals 15 residues. The data were also submitted as part of a second study, on T cells of mothers and their children.

Sequences were obtained from blood. The clonotype comes from a girl aged 2-15 years in good health. The rearrangement joins TRBV5-1 to TRBJ2-1, with 13 nucleotides matching TRBD2. CDR3 sequence reads: CAGSYGTSGAQEQFF. The CDR3 bases are TGCGCCGGCAGCTATGGGACTAGCGGGGCCCAAGAGCAGTTCTTC.